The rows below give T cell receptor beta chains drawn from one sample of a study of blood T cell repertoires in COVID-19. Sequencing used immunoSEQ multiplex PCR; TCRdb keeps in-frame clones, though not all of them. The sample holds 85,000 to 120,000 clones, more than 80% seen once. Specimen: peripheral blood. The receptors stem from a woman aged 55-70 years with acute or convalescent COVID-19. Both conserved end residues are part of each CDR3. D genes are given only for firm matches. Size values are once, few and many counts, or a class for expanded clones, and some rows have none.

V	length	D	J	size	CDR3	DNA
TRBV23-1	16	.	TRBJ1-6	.	CASSLFSWRENSPLHF	TGCGCCAGCAGTCTCTTCTCGTGGAGGGAAAATTCACCCCTCCACTTT
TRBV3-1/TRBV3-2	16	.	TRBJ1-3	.	CASSQDSRVSGNTIYF	TGTGCCAGCAGCCAAGATTCCAGGGTCTCTGGAAACACCATATATTTT
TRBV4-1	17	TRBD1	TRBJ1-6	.	CASSQVYSDRGNSPLHF	TGCGCCAGCAGCCAAGTCTACTCGGACAGGGGAAATTCACCCCTCCACTTT
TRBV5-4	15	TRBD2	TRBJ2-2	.	CASSQGLANTGELFF	TGTGCCAGCAGCCAGGGACTAGCGAACACCGGGGAGCTGTTTTTT
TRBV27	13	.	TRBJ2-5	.	CASSLQGLQTQYF	TGTGCCAGCAGTTTGCAGGGGCTGCAGACCCAGTACTTC
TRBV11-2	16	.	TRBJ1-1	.	CASPGGKGGGDTEAFF	TGTGCCAGCCCCGGGGGAAAGGGTGGGGGAGACACTGAAGCTTTCTTT
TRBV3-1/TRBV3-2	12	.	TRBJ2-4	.	CASSATLAPMDF	TGTGCCAGCAGCGCCACACTAGCCCCTATGGACTTC
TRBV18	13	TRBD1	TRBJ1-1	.	CASSPSGQGAAFF	TGTGCCAGCTCACCATCGGGACAGGGGGCCGCTTTCTTT
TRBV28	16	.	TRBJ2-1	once	CASSGPGLSPRDEQFF	TGTGCCAGCAGTGGCCCGGGACTTTCACCTCGGGATGAGCAGTTCTTC
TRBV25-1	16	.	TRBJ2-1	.	CASRPSRPPGDNEQFF	TGTGCCAGCAGGCCGAGCCGACCCCCCGGGGATAATGAGCAGTTCTTC
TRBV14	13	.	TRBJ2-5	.	CASSQEGAETQYF	TGTGCCAGCAGCCAAGAAGGGGCAGAGACCCAGTACTTC
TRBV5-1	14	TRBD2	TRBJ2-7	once	CASSPTSGLNEQYF	TGCGCCAGCAGCCCGACTAGCGGGTTGAACGAGCAGTACTTC
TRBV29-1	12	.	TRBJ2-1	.	CSVAPSDNEQFF	TGCAGCGTTGCCCCCTCAGACAATGAGCAGTTCTTC
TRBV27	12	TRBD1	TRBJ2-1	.	CASSTGGNEQFF	TGTGCCAGCAGTACAGGGGGCAATGAGCAGTTCTTC
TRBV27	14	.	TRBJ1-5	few	CASGVWGFNQPQHF	TGTGCCTCTGGGGTGTGGGGCTTCAATCAGCCCCAGCATTTT
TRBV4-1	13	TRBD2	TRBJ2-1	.	CASRREAHNEQFF	TGCGCCAGCAGGCGGGAGGCCCACAATGAGCAGTTCTTC
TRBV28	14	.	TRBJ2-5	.	CASSSRTGQETQYF	TGTGCCAGCAGTTCCAGGACTGGCCAAGAGACCCAGTACTTC
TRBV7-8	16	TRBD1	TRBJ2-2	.	CASSARDRENTGELFF	TGTGCCAGCAGCGCAAGGGACAGGGAAAACACCGGGGAGCTGTTTTTT
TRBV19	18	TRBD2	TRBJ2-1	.	CASSIDEVAGDSYNEQFF	TGTGCCAGTAGTATAGACGAGGTAGCGGGAGATTCCTACAATGAGCAGTTCTTC
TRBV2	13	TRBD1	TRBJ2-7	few	CAGTGGLSYEQYF	TGTGCCGGTACAGGGGGCCTCTCCTACGAGCAGTACTTC
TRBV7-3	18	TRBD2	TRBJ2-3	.	CASSSGTSGRLGTDTQYF	TGTGCCAGCAGCTCCGGGACTAGCGGGAGATTGGGCACAGATACGCAGTATTTT
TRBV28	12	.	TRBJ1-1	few	CASSQGWDEAFF	TGTGCCAGCTCTCAGGGGTGGGATGAAGCTTTCTTT
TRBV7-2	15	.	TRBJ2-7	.	CASSLNGGLASEQYF	TGTGCCAGCAGCTTAAATGGCGGGCTAGCTTCCGAGCAGTACTTC
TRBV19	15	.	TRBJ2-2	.	CASTMVGRGGGELFF	TGTGCCAGTACCATGGTCGGGAGAGGTGGCGGGGAGCTGTTTTTT
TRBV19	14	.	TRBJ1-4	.	CASSSTGDNEKLFF	TGTGCCAGTAGTTCGACAGGAGATAATGAAAAACTGTTTTTT
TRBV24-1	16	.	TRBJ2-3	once	CATSDPHAGGTDTQYF	TGTGCCACCAGTGATCCCCATGCCGGGGGCACAGATACGCAGTATTTT
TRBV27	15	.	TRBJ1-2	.	CASSLMAESVYGYTF	TGTGCCAGCAGTTTAATGGCAGAATCCGTCTATGGCTACACCTTC
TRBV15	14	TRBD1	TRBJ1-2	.	CATSSGQADYGYTF	TGTGCCACCAGCAGCGGACAGGCTGACTATGGCTACACCTTC
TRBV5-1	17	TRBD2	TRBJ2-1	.	CASSLKRGGLGYNEQFF	TGCGCCAGCAGCTTGAAGCGGGGGGGCCTAGGGTACAATGAGCAGTTCTTC
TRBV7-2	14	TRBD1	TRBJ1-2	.	CASSSDRSNYGYTF	TGTGCCAGCAGCTCGGACAGGTCGAACTATGGCTACACCTTC
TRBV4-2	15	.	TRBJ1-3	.	CASSQFESSGNTIYF	TGTGCCAGCAGCCAATTCGAGAGTTCGGGAAACACCATATATTTT
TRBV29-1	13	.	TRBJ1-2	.	CSAPTRGAYGYTF	TGCAGCGCTCCCACTCGGGGGGCCTATGGCTACACCTTC
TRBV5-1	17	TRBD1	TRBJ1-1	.	CASSRTFPGTGGTEAFF	TGCGCCAGCAGCCGAACATTTCCCGGGACAGGGGGGACTGAAGCTTTCTTT
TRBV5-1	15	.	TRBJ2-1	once	CASSLEDRSYNEQFF	TGCGCCAGCAGCTTGGAAGACAGGTCCTACAATGAGCAGTTCTTC
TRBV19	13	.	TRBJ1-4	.	CASTRGGGEKLFF	TGTGCCAGTACTCGGGGAGGTGGTGAAAAACTGTTTTTT
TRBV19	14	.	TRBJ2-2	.	CASSISVGTGELFF	TGTGCCAGTAGTATTAGCGTTGGCACCGGGGAGCTGTTTTTT
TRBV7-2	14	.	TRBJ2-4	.	CASSNRVAKNIQYF	TGTGCCAGCAGCAACAGAGTAGCCAAAAACATTCAGTACTTC
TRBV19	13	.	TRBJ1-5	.	CASNQGWNQPQHF	TGTGCCAGTAACCAGGGGTGGAATCAGCCCCAGCATTTT
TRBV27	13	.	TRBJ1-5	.	CASSLTSNQPQHF	TGTGCCAGCAGTTTAACCAGTAATCAGCCCCAGCATTTT
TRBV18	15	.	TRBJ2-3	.	CASSPRAGKTDTQYF	TGTGCCAGCTCACCAAGGGCAGGGAAAACAGATACGCAGTATTTT
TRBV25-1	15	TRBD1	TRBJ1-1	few	CASSEWRGTGGQAFF	TGTGCCAGCAGTGAATGGAGAGGGACAGGGGGCCAAGCTTTCTTT
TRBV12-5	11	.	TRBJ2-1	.	CASGTGLEQFF	TGTGCTAGTGGAACTGGACTAGAGCAGTTCTTC
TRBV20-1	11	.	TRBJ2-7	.	CSARGPLEQYF	TGCAGTGCTAGAGGGCCGCTCGAGCAGTACTTC
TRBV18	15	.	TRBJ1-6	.	CASSPSRTLSSPLHF	TGTGCCAGCTCACCCTCGCGAACCCTTAGTTCACCCCTCCACTTT
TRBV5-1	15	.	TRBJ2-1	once	CASSLTGPGYNEQFF	TGCGCCAGCAGCTTGACAGGGCCGGGTTACAATGAGCAGTTCTTC
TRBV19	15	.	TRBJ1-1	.	CASRAHRDGNTEAFF	TGTGCCAGTAGAGCCCACAGGGACGGGAACACTGAAGCTTTCTTT
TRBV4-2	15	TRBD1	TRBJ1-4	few	CASSQPDRAGEKLFF	TGTGCCAGCAGCCAGCCGGACAGGGCCGGGGAAAAACTGTTTTTT
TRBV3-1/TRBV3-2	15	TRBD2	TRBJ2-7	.	CASSQDASGLYEQYF	TGTGCCAGCAGCCAAGATGCTAGCGGACTCTACGAGCAGTACTTC
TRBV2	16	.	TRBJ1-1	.	CASRGRRGERNTEAFF	TGTGCCAGCAGGGGGCGTCGGGGGGAGAGGAACACTGAAGCTTTCTTT